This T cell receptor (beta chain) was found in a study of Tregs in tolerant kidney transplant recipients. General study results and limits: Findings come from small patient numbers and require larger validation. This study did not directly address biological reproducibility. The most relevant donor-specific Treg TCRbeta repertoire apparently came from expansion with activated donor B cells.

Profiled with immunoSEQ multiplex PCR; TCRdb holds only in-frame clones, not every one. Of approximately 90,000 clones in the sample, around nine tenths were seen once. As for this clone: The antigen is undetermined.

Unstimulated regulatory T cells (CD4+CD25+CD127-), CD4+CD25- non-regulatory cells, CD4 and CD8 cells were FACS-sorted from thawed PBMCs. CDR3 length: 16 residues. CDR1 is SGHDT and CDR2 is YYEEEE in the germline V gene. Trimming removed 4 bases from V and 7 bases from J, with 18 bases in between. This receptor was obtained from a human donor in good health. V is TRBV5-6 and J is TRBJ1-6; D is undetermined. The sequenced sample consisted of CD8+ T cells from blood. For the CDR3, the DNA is TGTGCCAGCAGCCCCAACAGTGACTTTGGGAATTCACCCCTCCACTTT. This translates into CASSPNSDFGNSPLHF.